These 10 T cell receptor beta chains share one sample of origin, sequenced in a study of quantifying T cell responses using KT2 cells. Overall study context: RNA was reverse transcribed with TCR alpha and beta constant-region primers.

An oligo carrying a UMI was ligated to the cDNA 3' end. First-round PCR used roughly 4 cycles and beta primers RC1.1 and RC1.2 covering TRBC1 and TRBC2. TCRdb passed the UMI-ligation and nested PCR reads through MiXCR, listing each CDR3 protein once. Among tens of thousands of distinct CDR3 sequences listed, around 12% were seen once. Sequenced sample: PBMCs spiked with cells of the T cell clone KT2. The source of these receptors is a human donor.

CDR3 protein: CASSLGRDLKETQYF. CDR3 bases: TGTGCCAGCAGCTTAGGCCGGGACTTGAAAGAGACCCAGTACTTC. The V gene is TRBV11-3, the J gene TRBJ2-5; D may be TRBD2 (6 bases). The V end was cut by 1 base, the J end by 3 bases, with 12 bases between. The CDR3 has 15 amino acids. Germline V gene lookup returns CDR1 SGHNT and CDR2 YENEEA. Drawing the rest from reference TRBV11-3 and TRBJ2-5, the complete variable domain is EAGVVQSPRYKIIEKKQPVAFWCNPISGHNTLYWYLQNLGQGPELLIRYENEEAVDDSQLPKDRFSAERLKGVDSTLKIQPAELGDSAVYLCASSLGRDLKETQYFGPGTRLLVL.

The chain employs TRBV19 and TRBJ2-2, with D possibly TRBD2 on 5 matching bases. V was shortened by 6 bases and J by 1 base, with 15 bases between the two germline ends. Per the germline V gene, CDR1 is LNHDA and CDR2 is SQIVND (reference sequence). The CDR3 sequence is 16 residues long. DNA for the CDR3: TGTGCCAGTAGGGAGCGGCCCCGGAGGAACACCGGGGAGCTGTTTTTT. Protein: CASRERPRRNTGELFF.

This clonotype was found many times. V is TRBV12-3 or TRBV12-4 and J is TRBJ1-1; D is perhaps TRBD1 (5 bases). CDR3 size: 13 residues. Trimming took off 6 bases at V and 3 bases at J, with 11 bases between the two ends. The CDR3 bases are TGTGCCAGCAGCCCACAGGTACACACTGAAGCTTTCTTT. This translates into CASSPQVHTEAFF.

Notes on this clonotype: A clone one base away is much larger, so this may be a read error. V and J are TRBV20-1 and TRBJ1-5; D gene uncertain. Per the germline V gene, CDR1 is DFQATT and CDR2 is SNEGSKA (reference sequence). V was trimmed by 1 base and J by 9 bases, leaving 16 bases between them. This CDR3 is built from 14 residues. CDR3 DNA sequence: TGCAGTGCTAGAGTTTTGGGCGGTGGTCCGCCCCAGCATTTT. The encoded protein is CSARVLGGGPPQHF.

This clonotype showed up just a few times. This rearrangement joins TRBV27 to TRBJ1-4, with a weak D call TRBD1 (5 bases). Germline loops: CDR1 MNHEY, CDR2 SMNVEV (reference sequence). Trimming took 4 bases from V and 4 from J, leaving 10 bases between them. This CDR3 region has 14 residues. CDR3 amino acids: CASSSGLRNEKLFF. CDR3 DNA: TGTGCCAGCAGTTCGGGACTCCGTAATGAAAAACTGTTTTTT.

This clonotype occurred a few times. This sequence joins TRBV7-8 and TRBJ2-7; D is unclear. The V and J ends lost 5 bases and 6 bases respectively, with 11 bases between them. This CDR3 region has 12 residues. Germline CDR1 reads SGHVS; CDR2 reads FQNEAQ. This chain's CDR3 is CASSTASFEQYF. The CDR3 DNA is TGTGCCAGCAGCACAGCTAGTTTCGAGCAGTACTTC.

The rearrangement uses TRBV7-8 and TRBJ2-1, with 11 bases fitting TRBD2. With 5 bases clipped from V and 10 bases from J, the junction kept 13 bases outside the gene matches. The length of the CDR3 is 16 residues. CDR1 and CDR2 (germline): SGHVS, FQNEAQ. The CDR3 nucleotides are TGTGCCAGCAGCATACTAGCGGGGGTCTCTCCGCGGGAGCAGTTCTTC. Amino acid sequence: CASSILAGVSPREQFF.

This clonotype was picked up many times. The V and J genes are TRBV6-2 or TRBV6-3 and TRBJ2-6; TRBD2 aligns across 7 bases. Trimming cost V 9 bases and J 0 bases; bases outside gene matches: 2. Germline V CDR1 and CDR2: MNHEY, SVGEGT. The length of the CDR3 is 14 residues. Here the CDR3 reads CASGRGSGANVLTF. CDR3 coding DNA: TGTGCCAGTGGGAGGGGCTCTGGGGCCAACGTCCTGACTTTC.

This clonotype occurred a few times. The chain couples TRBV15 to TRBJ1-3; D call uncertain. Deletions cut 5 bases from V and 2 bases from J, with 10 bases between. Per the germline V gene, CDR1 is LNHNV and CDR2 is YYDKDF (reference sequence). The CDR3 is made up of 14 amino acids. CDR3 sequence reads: CATSLRRAGNTIYF. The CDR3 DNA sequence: TGTGCCACCAGCCTCCGAAGGGCTGGAAACACCATATATTTT. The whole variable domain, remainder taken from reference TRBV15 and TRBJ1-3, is DAMVIQNPRYQVTQFGKPVTLSCSQTLNHNVMYWYQQKSSQAPKLLFHYYDKDFNNEADTPDNFQSRRPNTSFCFLDIRSPGLGDTAMYLCATSLRRAGNTIYFGEGSWLTVV.

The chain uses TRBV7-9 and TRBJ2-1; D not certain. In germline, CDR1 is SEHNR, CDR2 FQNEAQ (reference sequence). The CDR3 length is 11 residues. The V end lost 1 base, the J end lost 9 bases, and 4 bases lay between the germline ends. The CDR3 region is CASSLVGEQFF. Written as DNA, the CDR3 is TGTGCCAGCAGCTTAGTAGGTGAGCAGTTCTTC. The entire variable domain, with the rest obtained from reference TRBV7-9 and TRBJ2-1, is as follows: DTGVSQNPRHKITKRGQNVTFRCDPISEHNRLYWYRQTLGQGPEFLTYFQNEAQLEKSRLLSDRFSAERPKGSFSTLEIQRTEQGDSAMYLCASSLVGEQFFGPGTRLTVL.